This is a list of T cell receptor beta chains from one sample in a study of T cells in Graves' hyperthyroidism and ophthalmopathy. TCRdb passed the multiplex PCR reads through MiXCR, listing each CDR3 protein once. The sample carries about half a million distinct CDR3 sequences, roughly a quarter recorded once. Sequencing input: blood. These receptor sequences come from a woman under 40 with Graves' ophthalmopathy. Each CDR3 is given with its conserved first and last residue. Fields, in order: D gene, J gene, clone size, V gene, CDR3 protein, CDR3 DNA. A D gene is named only where the DNA matches it firmly. Some rows have no size entry. The others give once, few or many, or a class for an expanded clone.

D gene: NA; J gene: TRBJ1-1; clone size: NA; V gene: TRBV12-3/TRBV12-4; CDR3 protein: CASSPGTRTVNTEAFF; CDR3 DNA: TGTGCCAGCAGCCCTGGGACGCGGACGGTGAACACTGAAGCTTTCTTT
D gene: NA; J gene: TRBJ1-1; clone size: many; V gene: TRBV11-2; CDR3 protein: CASSLDRMNTEAFF; CDR3 DNA: TGTGCCAGCAGCTTAGATCGGATGAACACTGAAGCTTTCTTT
D gene: NA; J gene: TRBJ1-5; clone size: many; V gene: TRBV6-2/TRBV6-3; CDR3 protein: CASSYSIDQPQHF; CDR3 DNA: TGTGCCAGCAGTTACTCGATTGATCAGCCCCAGCATTTT
D gene: TRBD1; J gene: TRBJ1-2; clone size: few; V gene: TRBV19; CDR3 protein: CASSSGTGGAYYGYTF; CDR3 DNA: TGTGCCAGTAGCTCCGGGACAGGGGGCGCTTACTATGGCTACACCTTC
D gene: NA; J gene: TRBJ1-5; clone size: NA; V gene: TRBV12-3/TRBV12-4; CDR3 protein: CASMGEAINQPQHF; CDR3 DNA: TGTGCCAGCATGGGGGAGGCAATCAATCAGCCCCAGCATTTT
D gene: TRBD1; J gene: TRBJ2-7; clone size: many; V gene: TRBV6-5; CDR3 protein: CASRQGARSYEQYF; CDR3 DNA: TGTGCCAGCAGGCAGGGGGCTCGGTCCTACGAGCAGTACTTC
D gene: TRBD1; J gene: TRBJ2-7; clone size: many; V gene: TRBV10-3; CDR3 protein: CAISRGLSYEQYF; CDR3 DNA: TGTGCCATCAGCAGGGGGCTATCGTACGAGCAGTACTTC
D gene: NA; J gene: TRBJ1-6; clone size: many; V gene: TRBV20-1; CDR3 protein: CSATGRQHNSPLHF; CDR3 DNA: TGCAGTGCAACGGGACGCCAACATAATTCACCCCTCCACTTT
D gene: NA; J gene: TRBJ1-2; clone size: NA; V gene: TRBV2; CDR3 protein: CASTVSGAVANYGYTF; CDR3 DNA: TGTGCCAGCACAGTTTCAGGGGCCGTAGCTAACTATGGCTACACCTTC
D gene: NA; J gene: TRBJ1-5; clone size: NA; V gene: TRBV12-3/TRBV12-4; CDR3 protein: CASGGVGPQHF; CDR3 DNA: TGTGCCAGTGGGGGGGTAGGGCCCCAGCATTTT
D gene: NA; J gene: TRBJ1-5; clone size: NA; V gene: TRBV4-1; CDR3 protein: CASSQSRAFDQPQHF; CDR3 DNA: TGCGCCAGCAGCCAAAGCAGGGCATTCGATCAGCCCCAGCATTTT
D gene: NA; J gene: TRBJ1-2; clone size: many; V gene: TRBV12-3/TRBV12-4; CDR3 protein: CASSFGRGPGYGYTF; CDR3 DNA: TGTGCCAGCAGTTTTGGTCGGGGGCCGGGGTATGGCTACACCTTC
D gene: TRBD2; J gene: TRBJ2-7; clone size: many; V gene: TRBV27; CDR3 protein: CASSSPGTTYEQYF; CDR3 DNA: TGTGCCAGCAGTTCCCCCGGGACTACCTACGAGCAGTACTTC
D gene: NA; J gene: TRBJ1-5; clone size: many; V gene: TRBV10-1; CDR3 protein: CAIDGTIYQPQHF; CDR3 DNA: TGCGCCATCGACGGGACAATCTATCAGCCCCAGCATTTT
D gene: NA; J gene: TRBJ1-1; clone size: few; V gene: TRBV10-3; CDR3 protein: CAINSGSWNTEAFF; CDR3 DNA: TGTGCCATCAATTCGGGCTCTTGGAACACTGAAGCTTTCTTT